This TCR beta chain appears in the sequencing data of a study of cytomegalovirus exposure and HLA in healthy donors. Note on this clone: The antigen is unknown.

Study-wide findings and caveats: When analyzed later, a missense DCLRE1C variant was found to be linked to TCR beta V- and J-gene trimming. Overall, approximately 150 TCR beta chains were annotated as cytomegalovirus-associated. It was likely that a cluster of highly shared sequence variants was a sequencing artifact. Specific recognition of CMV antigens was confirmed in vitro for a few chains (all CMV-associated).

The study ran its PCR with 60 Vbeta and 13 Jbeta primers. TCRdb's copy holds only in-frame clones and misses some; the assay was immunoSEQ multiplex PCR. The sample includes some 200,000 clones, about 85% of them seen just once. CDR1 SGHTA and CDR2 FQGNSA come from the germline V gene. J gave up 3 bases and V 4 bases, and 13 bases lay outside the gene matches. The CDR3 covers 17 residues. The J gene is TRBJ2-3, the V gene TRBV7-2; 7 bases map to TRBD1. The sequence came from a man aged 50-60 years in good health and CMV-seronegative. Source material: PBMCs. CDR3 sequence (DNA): TGTGCCAGCAGCTCCCTTTTCTGGGACAGATCTACAGATACGCAGTATTTT. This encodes CASSSLFWDRSTDTQYF.